This TCR beta chain was profiled in a study of cytomegalovirus exposure and HLA in healthy donors. Broader study findings: CMV serostatus was the sole immune exposure data available. TCR beta V segments were, for the most part, productive about 87% or about 30% of the time in an earlier analysis.

The PCR was carried out with 60 Vbeta primers and 13 Jbeta primers. Only in-frame clones appear in the TCRdb table, and some are missing; sequencing was by immunoSEQ multiplex PCR. Among some 120,000 clones, roughly 74% were seen once, and the ten largest hold approximately 3.8%. Germline CDR1 and CDR2: SGHTA and FQGNSA. The CDR3 is made up of 15 amino acids. V lost 0 bases, J lost 0 bases, and 6 bases lay in between. This clone was found once. Its antigen is not known. The sequencing sample was made of PBMCs. The chain has TRBV7-2 and TRBJ2-1; D gene unclear. The receptor was derived from a man aged 35-49 years in good health and CMV-seronegative. CDR3 sequence reads: CASSLAYSSYNEQFF. CDR3 nucleotides: TGTGCCAGCAGCTTAGCGTATAGCTCCTACAATGAGCAGTTCTTC.